The clone carrying this TCR beta chain was observed a few times. Its target is unknown. Scientists made TCR beta libraries using quantitative 5'-RACE with molecular barcodes. TCRdb processed the 5' RACE reads anew with MiXCR; each CDR3 protein has one entry. Of 130,000 or so distinct CDR3 sequences listed, approximately 17% are singletons. The sample comes from a study of CD8 T cells in ankylosing spondylitis. Overall study results and limits: Significantly higher representation of disease-linked clones was reported for matched ankylosing spondylitis synovial fluid. A TCR beta motif of several highly homologous variants seemed to mark ankylosing spondylitis blood. Clones linked with disease were CD8+ and fairly uncommon in the peripheral blood. Reactive arthritis synovial fluid and blood previously showed some of these motif variants.

The CDR3 is made up of 14 amino acids. After removal of 6 bases from V and 2 bases from J, the junction contained 4 bases not matched to a gene. Germline values: CDR1 LGHNT, CDR2 FRNRAP. This sequence was found in a male donor with ankylosing spondylitis. The chain is built from TRBV12-5 and TRBJ2-5, with 9 bases fitting TRBD1. The sequencing input was blood, either unsorted or a sorted T cell fraction (not recorded which). The CDR3 reads CASGEDRGQETQYF. CDR3 nucleotide sequence: TGTGCTAGTGGGGAAGACAGGGGGCAAGAGACCCAGTACTTC.